This passage covers 30 T cell receptor beta chains from one sample sequenced in a study of early stage breast cancer tumors (dated by TCRdb to 2016 to 2017). Libraries were built with the immunoSEQ multiplex PCR assay. Sourced from immuneACCESS, this table was stored by TCRdb with only in-frame sequences that have V and J called. A share of the clones is absent; for the studies checked, an unresolved V gene accounts for under half, and the remainder has no known explanation. Counted in this sample were 70,000 or so clones; around 80% of them appeared once. The top ten hold about 4.8% of the sample. Sequencing was performed on blood. The receptors stem from a person aged 35 to 50 with breast cancer.

The gene calls are TRBV6-1 and TRBJ1-5; D might be TRBD1 (5 bases). The germline V and J ends were trimmed by 6 bases and 7 bases, with 10 bases remaining between them. The CDR3 has 12 residues. Germline V gene lookup returns CDR1 MNHNS and CDR2 SASEGT. The CDR3 is CASSRVDQPQHF. CDR3 coding DNA: TGTGCCAGCAGCAGGGTAGACCAGCCCCAGCATTTT.

The rearrangement links TRBV18 to TRBJ1-1; TRBD1 might be the D (5 bases). Trimming removed 3 bases at V and 1 base at J, with 9 bases between. The V gene's germline CDR1 is KGHSH and CDR2 LQKENI. The CDR3 consists of 14 residues. The CDR3 region is CASSPGGGNTEAFF. As DNA, the CDR3 is TGTGCCAGCTCACCCGGGGGGGGGAACACTGAAGCTTTCTTT. Full variable domain (missing parts from reference TRBV18 and TRBJ1-1): NAGVMQNPRHLVRRRGQEARLRCSPMKGHSHVYWYRQLPEEGLKFMVYLQKENIIDESGMPKERFSAEFPKEGPSILRIQQVVRGDSAAYFCASSPGGGNTEAFFGQGTRLTVV.

This chain uses TRBV27 with TRBJ2-7, with a weak D call TRBD2 (5 bases). CDR3 length equals 13 residues. The V end was cut by 5 bases, the J end by 2 bases, with 10 bases between. Germline loops: CDR1 MNHEY, CDR2 SMNVEV (reference sequence). CDR3 sequence: CASSTTIPYEQYF. The CDR3 region has the DNA TGTGCCAGCAGTACGACTATACCCTACGAGCAGTACTTC.

The chain carries TRBV18 and TRBJ1-1; D is unresolved. CDR1 and CDR2 from the germline V gene are KGHSH and LQKENI. The CDR3 totals 13 residues. Between the trimmed V and J ends, which lost 0 bases and 3 bases, there was a span of 5 bases. The CDR3 DNA reads as TGTGCCAGCTCACCACCGACTTACACTGAAGCTTTCTTT. It is translated as CASSPPTYTEAFF.

This clone was counted a single time. The chain joins TRBV10-2 to TRBJ2-6, with 7 bases that match TRBD2. There are 17 residues in the CDR3. The V gene's germline CDR1 is WSHSY and CDR2 SAAADI. V lost 4 bases, J lost 1 base, and 7 bases stayed unmatched. The CDR3 is CASSGGGKVSGANVLTF. For the CDR3, the DNA is TGCGCCAGCAGTGGGGGGGGAAAGGTGTCTGGGGCCAACGTCCTGACTTTC.

This CDR3 reads CASSLAGEAFF. CDR3 nucleotide sequence: TGTGCCAGCAGCTTAGCTGGTGAAGCTTTCTTT. V and J are TRBV7-9 and TRBJ1-1; D gene uncertain. The V gene lost 0 bases and the J gene lost 7 bases, with 3 bases spanning the gap. Per the germline V gene, CDR1 is SEHNR and CDR2 is FQNEAQ (reference sequence). This CDR3 has 11 amino acids.

The rearrangement links TRBV5-4 to TRBJ2-1; possible D gene TRBD2, 5 bases. CDR3 size: 12 residues. Germline V lookup: CDR1 SGHNT, CDR2 YYREEE (reference sequence). Deletions cut 2 bases from V and 11 bases from J, with 11 bases between. CDR3 loop: CASSFSDYKQFF. DNA for the CDR3: TGTGCCAGCAGCTTTAGCGACTACAAGCAGTTCTTC. The full variable domain, in which reference TRBV5-4 and TRBJ2-1 provide the parts outside the CDR3, is ETGVTQSPTHLIKTRGQQVTLRCSSQSGHNTVSWYQQALGQGPQFIFQYYREEENGRGNFPPRFSGLQFPNYSSELNVNALELDDSALYLCASSFSDYKQFFGPGTRLTVL.

This clone was detected once. The CDR3 region is CASSLGGQGYEQYF. CDR3 sequence (DNA): TGTGCCAGCAGTTTAGGGGGACAGGGGTACGAGCAGTACTTC. The chain couples TRBV27 to TRBJ2-7; 10 positions match TRBD1. This CDR3 is built from 14 residues. V lost 2 bases to trimming and J lost 4 bases; unmatched junction nucleotides: 2. Germline V gene lookup returns CDR1 MNHEY and CDR2 SMNVEV (reference sequence).

The J gene is TRBJ2-5, the V gene TRBV7-9; 11 bases match TRBD2. Losses at the gene ends were 5 bases for V and 4 bases for J; bases not matched to a gene: 3. This CDR3 comprises 14 residues. Looked up from germline, CDR1 is SEHNR and CDR2 is FQNEAQ (reference sequence). This CDR3 reads CASSIGLAGETQYF. The CDR3 region has the DNA TGTGCCAGCAGCATAGGACTAGCGGGAGAGACCCAGTACTTC.

This clone occurred once. V and J are TRBV6-6 and TRBJ1-2; no clear D gene. The V end was cut by 5 bases, the J end by 7 bases, with 14 bases between. This CDR3 contains 13 residues. Germline CDR1 and CDR2: MNHNY and SVGAGI (reference sequence). CDR3 loop: CASSLEVRLGYTF. The DNA for the CDR3 is TGTGCCAGCAGTCTCGAGGTCCGGCTTGGCTACACCTTC.

This clone has more than one count but fewer than ten. The J gene is TRBJ2-3, the V gene TRBV18; D possibly uses TRBD1 or TRBD2 (5 bases each). Germline CDR1 and CDR2: KGHSH and LQKENI. Trimming stripped 0 bases from V and 5 bases from J, with 15 bases between. This CDR3 is built from 16 residues. The CDR3 DNA is TGTGCCAGCTCACCACCCTCCCGACAGAGGGGAGATACGCAGTATTTT. Translation gives CASSPPSRQRGDTQYF.

V gene TRBV4-2 combines with J gene TRBJ1-4; D call uncertain. Germline lookup yields CDR1 LGHNA and CDR2 YNFKEQ. With 2 bases removed from V and 8 bases from J, the gap between germline ends came to 12 bases. This CDR3 is built from 14 residues. Here the CDR3 reads CASSQKPAEEKLFF. The CDR3 DNA is TGTGCCAGCAGCCAAAAACCAGCGGAGGAAAAACTGTTTTTT.

The chain couples TRBV28 to TRBJ2-7; D gene ambiguous. The V gene lost 2 bases and the J gene lost 0 bases, with 8 bases spanning the gap. The CDR3 contains 14 residues. Germline assignment: CDR1 MDHEN and CDR2 SYDVKM. The CDR3 sequence is CASSLGGSSYEQYF. The DNA of the CDR3 is TGTGCCAGCAGTTTAGGCGGTAGCTCCTACGAGCAGTACTTC.

This chain joins TRBV28 and TRBJ2-4; D might be TRBD2 (6 bases). The CDR3 has 12 amino acids. Per germline, CDR1 MDHEN and CDR2 SYDVKM. The CDR3 is CGTGTELNIQYF. CDR3 in DNA: TGTGGGACCGGGACTGAGTTAAACATTCAGTACTTC. The full variable domain, its missing parts supplied by reference TRBV28 and TRBJ2-4, is DVKVTQSSRYLVKRTGEKVFLECVQDMDHENMFWYRQDPGLGLRLIYFSYDVKMKEKGDIPEGYSVSREKKERFSLILESASTNQTSMYLCGTGTELNIQYFGAGTRLSVL.

A few counts support this clone. The CDR3 DNA reads TGTGCCAGCTCACCGGGCCGAAGGGGAGTCACAAATGAGCAGTTCTTC. Its translation is CASSPGRRGVTNEQFF. This chain joins TRBV18 and TRBJ2-1; perhaps D is TRBD1 or TRBD2 (5 bases each). Trimming took off 3 bases at V and 7 bases at J, with 19 bases between the two ends. This CDR3 region has 16 residues. Germline V gene sequence: CDR1 KGHSH, CDR2 LQKENI.

The chain uses TRBV13 and TRBJ2-3; D might be TRBD1 (6 bases). CDR1 is PRHDT and CDR2 is FYEKMQ in the germline V gene (reference sequence). The CDR3 totals 17 residues. V lost 3 bases and J lost 2, with 18 bases in between. CDR3 sequence reads: CASSFPRGSGNTDTQYF. CDR3 nucleotide sequence: TGTGCCAGCAGCTTTCCGAGGGGGAGCGGAAACACAGATACGCAGTATTTT.

This rearrangement joins TRBV4-1 to TRBJ1-5, with 7 bases aligning to TRBD1. The CDR3 consists of 15 residues. The germline V gene encodes CDR1 MGHRA and CDR2 YSYEKL. The V gene end was trimmed by 1 base and the J gene end by 2 bases; junction bases not matched to a gene: 2. The CDR3 sequence is CASSQGQGGNQPQHF. In nucleotides, the CDR3 is TGCGCCAGCAGCCAAGGACAGGGCGGCAATCAGCCCCAGCATTTT.

The chain uses TRBV6-1 and TRBJ2-5; 7 bases align to TRBD2. The DNA end lines up better with TRBJ2-7; the J call may be wrong. The germline V gene has CDR1 MNHNS and CDR2 SASEGT. CDR3 length: 16 residues. The CDR3 here is CASSEARRERLYEQYF. The DNA for the CDR3 is TGTGCCAGCAGTGAAGCGAGGCGGGAGAGACTTTACGAGCAGTACTTC.

This clone was recorded a few times. J is TRBJ2-3 and V is TRBV25-1; D unresolved. With 5 bases removed from V and 6 bases from J, the gap between germline ends came to 9 bases. CDR3 length: 12 amino acids. The V gene's germline CDR1 is MGHDK and CDR2 SYGVNS. As DNA, the CDR3 is TGTGCCAGCAGTTTGGCTGGCGATACGCAGTATTTT. Protein product: CASSLAGDTQYF.

This clone was found once. The chain couples TRBV7-8 to TRBJ2-1; TRBD2 is a possible D gene (6 bases). CDR1 SGHVS and CDR2 FQNEAQ come from the germline V gene. V was clipped by 3 bases and J by 7 bases, with 13 bases between them. The CDR3 length is 14 residues. CDR3 sequence (DNA): TGTGCCAGCAGCTTCCGGGACTCATGGAATGAGCAGTTCTTC. Translation gives CASSFRDSWNEQFF. The full variable domain, rest sourced from reference TRBV7-8 and TRBJ2-1, is GAGVSQSPRYKVAKRGQDVALRCDPISGHVSLFWYQQALGQGPEFLTYFQNEAQLDKSGLPSDRFFAERPEGSVSTLKIQRTQQEDSAVYLCASSFRDSWNEQFFGPGTRLTVL.

The V call is TRBV5-4, the J call TRBJ2-7; D remains ambiguous. Germline V lookup: CDR1 SGHNT, CDR2 YYREEE (reference sequence). The V gene lost 4 bases and the J gene lost 0 bases, with 14 bases spanning the gap. This CDR3 comprises 15 residues. CDR3 DNA: TGTGCCAGCAGCCGACGGACCTTGAGCTCCTACGAGCAGTACTTC. Encoded protein: CASSRRTLSSYEQYF.

The chain uses TRBV27 and TRBJ2-7; 7 bases are a match to TRBD1. The trim removed 1 base at V and 3 bases at J, leaving 6 bases unmatched. The CDR3 is 15 amino acids. Germline values: CDR1 MNHEY, CDR2 SMNVEV (reference sequence). The CDR3 here is CASSLYRTGGYEQYF. The DNA of the CDR3 is TGTGCCAGCAGTTTATACCGGACAGGAGGCTACGAGCAGTACTTC.

Note on this clone: Mismatch with germline at one junction end may stem from a read error. V is TRBV2 and J is TRBJ1-2; D gene ambiguous. The CDR3 has 12 residues. Germline assignment: CDR1 SNHLY and CDR2 FYNNEI. The CDR3 DNA reads as TGTGCCAGCACTGGTGGAAATAGGGAGAACTACTTC. Protein: CASTGGNRENYF.

The gene calls are TRBV27 and TRBJ2-7, with 8 nucleotides matching TRBD2. The CDR3 runs 15 residues. Germline values: CDR1 MNHEY, CDR2 SMNVEV (reference sequence). With 3 bases clipped from V and 3 bases from J, the junction kept 7 bases outside the gene matches. The CDR3 sequence is CASSLEAGTSYEQYF. The CDR3 nucleotides are TGTGCCAGCAGTTTGGAAGCCGGGACTAGCTACGAGCAGTACTTC.

The rearrangement joins TRBV11-2 to TRBJ2-1; D is ambiguous. In germline, CDR1 is SGHAT, CDR2 FQNNGV. V was shortened by 1 base and J by 2 bases, with 6 bases between the two germline ends. There are 14 residues in the CDR3. The CDR3 reads CASSLGAPYNEQFF. The CDR3 DNA reads as TGTGCCAGCAGCTTAGGGGCACCCTACAATGAGCAGTTCTTC.

This clone has more than one count but fewer than ten. The V gene is TRBV6-5, the J gene TRBJ1-2; TRBD1 agrees at 10 bases. Germline V gene lookup returns CDR1 MNHEY and CDR2 SVGAGI. This CDR3 has 14 amino acids. V gave up 7 bases and J gave up 2 bases; unmatched junction bases: 4. Written as DNA, the CDR3 is TGTGCCAGCACCTCGGGACAGGGGAACTATGGCTACACCTTC. Protein: CASTSGQGNYGYTF.

This chain joins TRBV19 and TRBJ1-1; D remains ambiguous. Trimming cost V 6 bases and J 4 bases, with 12 bases left between them. Per the germline V gene, CDR1 is LNHDA and CDR2 is SQIVND (reference sequence). This CDR3 spans 13 amino acids. This CDR3 is CASRTRIATEAFF. The CDR3 bases are TGTGCCAGTAGGACCAGGATTGCCACTGAAGCTTTCTTT.

The chain uses TRBV27 and TRBJ2-1; D may match TRBD1 or TRBD2 (6 bases each). V lost 8 bases and J lost 2, with 16 bases in between. CDR3 length: 15 amino acids. Germline CDR1 MNHEY, CDR2 SMNVEV (reference sequence). The chain's CDR3 is CASGSLGGAYNEQFF. CDR3 bases: TGTGCCAGCGGGTCCCTCGGGGGCGCCTACAATGAGCAGTTCTTC.

V and J are TRBV10-1 and TRBJ2-7; 8 bases match TRBD1. Per the germline V gene, CDR1 is WNHNN and CDR2 is SYGVQD (reference sequence). V shed 4 bases, J shed 5 bases, and the junction held 4 bases outside the gene matches. This CDR3 has 13 residues. The CDR3 DNA reads as TGCGCCAGCAGTGGACAGGGGATTGACGAGCAGTACTTC. Translated, it gives CASSGQGIDEQYF.

The rearrangement uses TRBV29-1 and TRBJ2-5; D is undetermined. Trimming took off 0 bases at V and 4 bases at J, with 9 bases between the two ends. Germline CDR1 reads SQVTM; CDR2 reads ANQGSEA. The CDR3 has 13 residues. CDR3 bases: TGCAGCGTTGAAGAACTGACGGTAGAGACCCAGTACTTC. Translating gives CSVEELTVETQYF. Together with reference TRBV29-1 and TRBJ2-5, the CDR3 gives the full variable domain: SAVISQKPSRDICQRGTSLTIQCQVDSQVTMMFWYRQQPGQSLTLIATANQGSEATYESGFVIDKFPISRPNLTFSTLTVSNMSPEDSSIYLCSVEELTVETQYFGPGTRLLVL.